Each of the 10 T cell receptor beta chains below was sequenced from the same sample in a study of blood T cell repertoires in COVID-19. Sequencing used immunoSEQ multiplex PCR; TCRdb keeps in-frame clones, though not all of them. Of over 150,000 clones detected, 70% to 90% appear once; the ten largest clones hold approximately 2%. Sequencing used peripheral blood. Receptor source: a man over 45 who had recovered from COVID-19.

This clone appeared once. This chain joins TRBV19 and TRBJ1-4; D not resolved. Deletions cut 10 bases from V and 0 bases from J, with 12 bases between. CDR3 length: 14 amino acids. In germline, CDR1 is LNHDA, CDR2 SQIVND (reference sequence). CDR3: CATRVSATNEKLFF. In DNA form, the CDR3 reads TGTGCCACTCGCGTTAGTGCAACTAATGAAAAACTGTTTTTT.

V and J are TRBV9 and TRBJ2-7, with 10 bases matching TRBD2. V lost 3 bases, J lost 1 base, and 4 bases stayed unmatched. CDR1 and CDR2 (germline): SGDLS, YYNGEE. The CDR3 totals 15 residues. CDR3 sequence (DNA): TGTGCCAGCAGCGACGGACTAGCGGCGTCCTACGAGCAGTACTTC. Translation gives CASSDGLAASYEQYF.

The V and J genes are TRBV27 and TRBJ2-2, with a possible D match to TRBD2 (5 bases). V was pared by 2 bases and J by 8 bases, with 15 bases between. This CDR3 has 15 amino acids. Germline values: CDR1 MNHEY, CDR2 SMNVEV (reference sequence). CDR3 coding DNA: TGTGCCAGCAGTTTACCCCCCGGGAATGAGGGGGAGCTGTTTTTT. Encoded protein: CASSLPPGNEGELFF.

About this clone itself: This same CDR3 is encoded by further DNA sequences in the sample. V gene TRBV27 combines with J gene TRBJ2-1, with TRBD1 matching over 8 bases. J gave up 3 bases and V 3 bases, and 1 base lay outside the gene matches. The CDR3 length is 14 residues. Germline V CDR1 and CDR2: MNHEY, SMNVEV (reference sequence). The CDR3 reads CASSLGQVYNEQFF. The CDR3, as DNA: TGTGCCAGCAGTTTGGGACAGGTCTACAATGAGCAGTTCTTC.

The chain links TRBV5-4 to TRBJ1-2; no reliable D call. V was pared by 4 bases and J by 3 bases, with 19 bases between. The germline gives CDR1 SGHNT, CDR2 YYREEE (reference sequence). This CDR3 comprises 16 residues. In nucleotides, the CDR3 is TGTGCCAGCAGCCCTTTCAGTGCTCAGCGGGACTATGGCTACACCTTC. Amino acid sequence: CASSPFSAQRDYGYTF.

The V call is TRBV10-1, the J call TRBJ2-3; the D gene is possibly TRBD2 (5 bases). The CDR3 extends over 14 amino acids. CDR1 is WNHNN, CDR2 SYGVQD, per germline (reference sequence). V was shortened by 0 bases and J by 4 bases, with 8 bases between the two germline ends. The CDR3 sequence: CASSESPGSDTQYF. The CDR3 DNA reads TGCGCCAGCAGTGAGTCCCCGGGATCAGATACGCAGTATTTT.

CDR3 sequence (DNA): TGTGCCAGCAGTTTAGGGGACAACTTCGAAGCTTTCTTT. Protein sequence: CASSLGDNFEAFF. This chain connects TRBV12-3 or TRBV12-4 to TRBJ1-1; maybe TRBD1 (6 bases). The CDR3 is 13 amino acids. V was pared by 1 base and J by 8 bases, with 11 bases between.

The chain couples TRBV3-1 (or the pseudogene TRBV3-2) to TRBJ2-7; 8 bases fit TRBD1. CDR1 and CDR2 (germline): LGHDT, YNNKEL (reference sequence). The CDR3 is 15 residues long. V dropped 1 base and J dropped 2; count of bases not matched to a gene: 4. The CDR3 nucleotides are TGTGCCAGCAGCCAAGTCGCGGACAGGGCCTACGAGCAGTACTTC. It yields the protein CASSQVADRAYEQYF.

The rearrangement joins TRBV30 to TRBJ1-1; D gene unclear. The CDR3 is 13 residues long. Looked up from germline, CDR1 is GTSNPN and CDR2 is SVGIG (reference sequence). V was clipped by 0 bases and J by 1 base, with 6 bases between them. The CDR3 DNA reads TGTGCCTGGAGTGTACGGGGGAACACTGAAGCTTTCTTT. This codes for CAWSVRGNTEAFF.

The DNA for the CDR3 is TGCGCCAGCAGCGGGCGGACTACGGGGCAGTACTTC. It is translated as CASSGRTTGQYF. The chain is built from TRBV5-1 and TRBJ2-7; perhaps TRBD2 as D (6 bases). The CDR3 loop spans 12 amino acids. Looked up from germline, CDR1 is SGHRS and CDR2 is YFSETQ. The V end was cut by 4 bases, the J end by 9 bases, with 14 bases between.